The clone carrying this TCR beta chain was found many times. Antigen unknown. At one boundary the junction diverges from the germline segment, which might be a read error. CDR3 size: 11 residues. Germline CDR1 reads MDHEN; CDR2 reads SYDVKM. This specimen belongs to a study of liver allograft versus peripheral blood T cells. Study overall: Recipients' peripheral blood served as the comparator for T cell receptor repertoires in transplanted livers.

In TCRdb, the reads were re-called with MiXCR into one record per CDR3 protein. In the table there are around 4,200 distinct CDR3 sequences, about 22% of which are singletons. Regarding the study as a whole: Intragraft liver T cell receptor repertoires reportedly differed from peripheral blood repertoires.

The chain employs TRBV28 and TRBJ2-7, with 9 bases identical to TRBD1. The clonotype originates from a human patient who had a liver transplant. Some of these T cells may belong to the graft donor. The CDR3 region has the DNA TGTGCCAGCAGTTCCCGGGACAGGGTTTCTTTC. Its translation is CASSSRDRVSF.